These 2 T cell receptor beta chains originate from one sample sequenced in a study of technical replicates of blood from a handful of donors. Sequencing was performed with immunoSEQ multiplex PCR; in TCRdb, only in-frame clones are kept and a portion is missing. The table lists 13,000 or so clones, roughly 85% of them singletons, with around 10% in the top ten. Source material: PBMCs. The receptors come from a human donor in good health.

The chain recombines TRBV10-2 with TRBJ2-7; 7 bases line up with TRBD2. The CDR3 runs 16 residues. Losses at the gene ends were 0 bases for V and 3 bases for J; bases not matched to a gene: 8. CDR1 and CDR2 from the germline V gene are WSHSY and SAAADI. CDR3 in DNA: TGCGCCAGCAGTGAGTCGGTAGGACTAGTCTTCTACGAGCAGTACTTC. Protein: CASSESVGLVFYEQYF.

This clone has just one count. J is TRBJ2-5 and V is TRBV7-2, with D uncertain. Per the germline V gene, CDR1 is SGHTA and CDR2 is FQGNSA. The CDR3 runs 14 residues. V lost 1 base and J lost 2, with 8 bases in between. The CDR3 loop reads CASSLGQFQETQYF. CDR3 sequence (DNA): TGTGCCAGCAGCTTAGGGCAGTTTCAAGAGACCCAGTACTTC.